This T cell receptor (beta chain) comes out of a study of OX40 agonist ivuxolimab in advanced cancers. Across the whole study: Across the patients, intravenous ivuxolimab was delivered every 2 weeks at 0.01 to 10 mg/kg. Three patients showed partial responses: one hepatocellular carcinoma and two cutaneous melanoma cases. Overall study findings and caveats: Clones of CD4+ and CD8+ blood T cells grew by week 6 at doses of 0.1 to 3.0 mg/kg.

Worth noting for this clone: Its specificity is unknown.

V gave up 3 bases and J gave up 5 bases, with 13 bases separating them. Germline-derived CDR1 and CDR2 are SNHLY and FYNNEI. The CDR3 sequence is 14 residues long. Clones were read by immunoSEQ multiplex PCR, and TCRdb kept only the in-frame ones, dropping some. The sample has tens of thousands of clones; about 84% are singletons. The sequences come from CD4+ or CD8+ T cells sorted from blood, collected in a trial of the OX40 agonist ivuxolimab. The TCR sequence derives from an adult with an advanced solid tumor such as melanoma, head and neck, liver or kidney cancer. The gene calls are TRBV2 and TRBJ1-1; maybe TRBD1 (5 bases). The chain's CDR3 is CASSEQSRQTEAFF. The DNA for the CDR3 is TGTGCCAGCAGTGAGCAATCTCGACAGACTGAAGCTTTCTTT. The variable domain in full, with the rest retrieved from reference TRBV2 and TRBJ1-1, is EPEVTQTPSHQVTQMGQEVILRCVPISNHLYFYWYRQILGQKVEFLVSFYNNEISEKSEIFDDQFSVERPDGSNFTLKIRSTKLEDSAMYFCASSEQSRQTEAFFGQGTRLTVV.